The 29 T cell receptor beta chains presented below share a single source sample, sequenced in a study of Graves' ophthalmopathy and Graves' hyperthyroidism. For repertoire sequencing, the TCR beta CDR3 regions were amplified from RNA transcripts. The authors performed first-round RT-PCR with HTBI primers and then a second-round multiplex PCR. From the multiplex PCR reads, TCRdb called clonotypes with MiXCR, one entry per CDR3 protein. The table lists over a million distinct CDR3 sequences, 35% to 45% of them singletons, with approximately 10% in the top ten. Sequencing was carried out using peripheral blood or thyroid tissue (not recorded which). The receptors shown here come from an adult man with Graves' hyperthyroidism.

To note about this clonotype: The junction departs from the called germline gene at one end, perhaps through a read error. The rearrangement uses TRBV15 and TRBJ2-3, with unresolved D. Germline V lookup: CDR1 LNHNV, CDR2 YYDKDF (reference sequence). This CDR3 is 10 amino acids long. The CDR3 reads CATSRDTQYF. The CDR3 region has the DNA TGTGCCACCAGCAGAGATACGCAGTATTTT. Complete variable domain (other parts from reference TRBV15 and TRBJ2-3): DAMVIQNPRYQVTQFGKPVTLSCSQTLNHNVMYWYQQKSSQAPKLLFHYYDKDFNNEADTPDNFQSRRPNTSFCFLDIRSPGLGDTAMYLCATSRDTQYFGPGTRLTVL.

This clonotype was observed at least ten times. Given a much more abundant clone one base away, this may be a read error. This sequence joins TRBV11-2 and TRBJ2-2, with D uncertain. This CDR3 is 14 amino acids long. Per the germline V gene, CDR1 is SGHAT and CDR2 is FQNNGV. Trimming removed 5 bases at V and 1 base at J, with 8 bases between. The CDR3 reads CASSRAGNTGELFF. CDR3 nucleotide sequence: TGTGCCAGCAGCCGGGCAGGGAACACCGGGGAGCTGTTTTTT.

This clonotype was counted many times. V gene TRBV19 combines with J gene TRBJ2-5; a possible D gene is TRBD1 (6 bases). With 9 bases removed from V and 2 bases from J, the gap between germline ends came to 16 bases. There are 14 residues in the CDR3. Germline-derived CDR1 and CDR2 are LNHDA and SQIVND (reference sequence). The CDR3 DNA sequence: TGTGCCAGCAGCTTCCGGACAGATCAAGAGACCCAGTACTTC. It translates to CASSFRTDQETQYF. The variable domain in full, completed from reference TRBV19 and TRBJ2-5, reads DGGITQSPKYLFRKEGQNVTLSCEQNLNHDAMYWYRQDPGQGLRLIYYSQIVNDFQKGDIAEGYSVSREKKESFPLTVTSAQKNPTAFYLCASSFRTDQETQYFGPGTRLLVL.

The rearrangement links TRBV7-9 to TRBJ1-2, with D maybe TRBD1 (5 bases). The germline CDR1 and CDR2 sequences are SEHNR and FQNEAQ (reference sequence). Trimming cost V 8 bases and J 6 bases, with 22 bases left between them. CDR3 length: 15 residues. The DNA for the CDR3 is TGTGCCAGCGCCTCCGGGGCCCGAGCCTACAATGGCTACACCTTC. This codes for CASASGARAYNGYTF. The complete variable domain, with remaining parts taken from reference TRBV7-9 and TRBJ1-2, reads DTGVSQNPRHKITKRGQNVTFRCDPISEHNRLYWYRQTLGQGPEFLTYFQNEAQLEKSRLLSDRFSAERPKGSFSTLEIQRTEQGDSAMYLCASASGARAYNGYTFGSGTRLTVV.

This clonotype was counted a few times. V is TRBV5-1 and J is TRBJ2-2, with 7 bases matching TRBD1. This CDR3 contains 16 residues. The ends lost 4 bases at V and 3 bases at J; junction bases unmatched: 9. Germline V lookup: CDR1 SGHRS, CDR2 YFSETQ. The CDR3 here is CASSHLGDSYTGELFF. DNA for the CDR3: TGCGCCAGCAGCCACCTGGGGGACAGCTACACCGGGGAGCTGTTTTTT.

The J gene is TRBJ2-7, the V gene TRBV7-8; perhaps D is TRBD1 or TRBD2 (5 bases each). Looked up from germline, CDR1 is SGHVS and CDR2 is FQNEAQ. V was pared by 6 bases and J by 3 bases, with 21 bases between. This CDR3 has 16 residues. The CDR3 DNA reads TGTGCCAGCAGTTACCGGGCCGGGGACCTCAGCTACGAGCAGTACTTC. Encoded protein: CASSYRAGDLSYEQYF.

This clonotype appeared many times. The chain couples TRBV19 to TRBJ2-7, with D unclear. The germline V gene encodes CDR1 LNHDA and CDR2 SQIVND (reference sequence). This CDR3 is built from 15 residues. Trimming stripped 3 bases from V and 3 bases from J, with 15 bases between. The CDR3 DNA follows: TGTGCCAGTAGTATGGACGGATCCGTCGGCTACGAGCAGTACTTC. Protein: CASSMDGSVGYEQYF.

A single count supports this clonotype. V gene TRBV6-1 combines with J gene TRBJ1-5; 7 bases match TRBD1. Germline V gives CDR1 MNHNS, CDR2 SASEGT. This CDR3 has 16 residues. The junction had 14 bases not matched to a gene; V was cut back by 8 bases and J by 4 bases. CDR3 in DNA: TGTGCCAGCGAACCAGGGTACGGGACAGCGAATCAGCCCCAGCATTTT. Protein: CASEPGYGTANQPQHF.

In DNA, the CDR3 is TGTGCCAGCAGCCAGGGACAGGGGGCGTCGGAGACCCAGTACTTC. Translated, it gives CASSQGQGASETQYF. The chain joins TRBV7-8 to TRBJ2-5; 12 bases fit TRBD1. The CDR3 sequence is 15 residues long. Germline V CDR1 and CDR2: SGHVS, FQNEAQ. V trimming: 5 bases; J trimming: 5 bases; junction bases outside the gene matches: 6.

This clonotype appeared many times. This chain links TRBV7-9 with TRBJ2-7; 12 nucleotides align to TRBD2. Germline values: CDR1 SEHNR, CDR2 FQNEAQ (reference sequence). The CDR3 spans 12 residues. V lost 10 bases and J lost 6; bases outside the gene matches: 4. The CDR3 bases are TGTGCCACAGGACTAGCGGGAATCGAGCAGTACTTC. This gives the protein CATGLAGIEQYF.

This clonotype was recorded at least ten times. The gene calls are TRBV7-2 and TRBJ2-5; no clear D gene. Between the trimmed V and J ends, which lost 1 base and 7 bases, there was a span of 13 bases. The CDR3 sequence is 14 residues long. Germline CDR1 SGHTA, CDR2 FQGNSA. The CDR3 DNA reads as TGTGCCAGCAGCTTAGATCGGCTAGTCGGGACCCAGTACTTC. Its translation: CASSLDRLVGTQYF.

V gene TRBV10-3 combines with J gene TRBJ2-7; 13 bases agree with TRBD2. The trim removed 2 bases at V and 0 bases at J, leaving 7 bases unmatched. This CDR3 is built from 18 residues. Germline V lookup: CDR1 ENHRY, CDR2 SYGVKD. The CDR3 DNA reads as TGTGCCATCAGTGAGAGGAGCGGACTAGCGGGGGTCTCCTACGAGCAGTACTTC. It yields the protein CAISERSGLAGVSYEQYF.

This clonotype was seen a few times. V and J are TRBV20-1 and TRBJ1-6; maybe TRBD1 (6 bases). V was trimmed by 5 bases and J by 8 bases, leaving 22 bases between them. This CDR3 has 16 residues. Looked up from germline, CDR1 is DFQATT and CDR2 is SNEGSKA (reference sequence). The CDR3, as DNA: TGCAGTGCTCACCCAGGGGCTAGTAGTCGTCATTCACCCCTCCACTTT. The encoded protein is CSAHPGASSRHSPLHF.

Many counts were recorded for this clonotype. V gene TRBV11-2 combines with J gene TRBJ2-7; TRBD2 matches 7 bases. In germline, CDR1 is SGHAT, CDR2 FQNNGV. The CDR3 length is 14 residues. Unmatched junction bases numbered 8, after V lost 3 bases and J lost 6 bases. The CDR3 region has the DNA TGTGCCAGCAGCTTTGGCGGGAGACCGTTCGAGCAGTACTTC. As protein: CASSFGGRPFEQYF.

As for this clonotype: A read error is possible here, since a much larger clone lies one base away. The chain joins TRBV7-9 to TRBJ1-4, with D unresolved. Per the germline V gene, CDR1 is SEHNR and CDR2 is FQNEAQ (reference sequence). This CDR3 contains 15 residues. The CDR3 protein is CPSSPRRVGDEKLFF. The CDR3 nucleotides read TGTCCCAGCAGCCCACGACGGGTGGGAGATGAAAAACTGTTTTTT.

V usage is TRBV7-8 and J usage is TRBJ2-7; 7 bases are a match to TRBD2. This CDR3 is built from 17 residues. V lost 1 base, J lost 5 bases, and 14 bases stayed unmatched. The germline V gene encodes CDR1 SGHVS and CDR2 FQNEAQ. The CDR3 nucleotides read TGTGCCAGCAGCTTAGAAGGGGCTCGCGGGAGTCGGAACGAGCAGTACTTC. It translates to CASSLEGARGSRNEQYF.

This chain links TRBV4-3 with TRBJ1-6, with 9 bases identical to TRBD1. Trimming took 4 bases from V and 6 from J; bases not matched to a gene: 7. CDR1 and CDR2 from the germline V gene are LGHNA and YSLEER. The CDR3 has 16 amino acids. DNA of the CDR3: TGCGCCAGCAGCCCGACCGGGACAGGGTCTAATTCACCCCTCCACTTT. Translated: CASSPTGTGSNSPLHF.

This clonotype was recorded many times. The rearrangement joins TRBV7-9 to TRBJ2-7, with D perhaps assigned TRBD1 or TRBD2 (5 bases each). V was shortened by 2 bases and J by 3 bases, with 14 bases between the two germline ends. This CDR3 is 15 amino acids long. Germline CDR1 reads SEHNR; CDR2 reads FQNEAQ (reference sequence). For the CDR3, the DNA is TGTGCCAGCAGCTTAAGTGGGGGTGATAACTACGAGCAGTACTTC. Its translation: CASSLSGGDNYEQYF.

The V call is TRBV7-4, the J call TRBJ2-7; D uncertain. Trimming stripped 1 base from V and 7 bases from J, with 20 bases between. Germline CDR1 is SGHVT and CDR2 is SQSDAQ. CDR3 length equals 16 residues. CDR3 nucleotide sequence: TGTGCCAGCAGCTTAGGGGTTGCTGGAGCGAGTAAAGAGCAGTACTTC. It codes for CASSLGVAGASKEQYF. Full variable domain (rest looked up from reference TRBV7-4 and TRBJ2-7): GAGVSQSPRYKVAKRGRDVALRCDSISGHVTLYWYRQTLGQGSEVLTYSQSDAQRDKSGRPSGRFSAERPERSVSTLKIQRTEQGDSAVYLCASSLGVAGASKEQYFGPGTRLTVT.

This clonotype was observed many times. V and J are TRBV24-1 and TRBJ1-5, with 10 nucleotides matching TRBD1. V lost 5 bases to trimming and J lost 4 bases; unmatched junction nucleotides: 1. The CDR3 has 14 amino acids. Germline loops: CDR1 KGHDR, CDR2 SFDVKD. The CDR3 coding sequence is TGTGCCACCAGTGGGACAGGGGGTAATCAGCCCCAGCATTTT. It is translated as CATSGTGGNQPQHF.

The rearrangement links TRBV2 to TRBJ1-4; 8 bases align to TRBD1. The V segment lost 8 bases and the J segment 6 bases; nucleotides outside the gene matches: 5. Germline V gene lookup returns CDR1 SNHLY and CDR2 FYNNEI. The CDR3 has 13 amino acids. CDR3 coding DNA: TGTGCCAGCGGAGGACAGGGCGATGAAAAACTGTTTTTT. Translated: CASGGQGDEKLFF. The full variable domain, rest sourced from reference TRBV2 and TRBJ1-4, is EPEVTQTPSHQVTQMGQEVILRCVPISNHLYFYWYRQILGQKVEFLVSFYNNEISEKSEIFDDQFSVERPDGSNFTLKIRSTKLEDSAMYFCASGGQGDEKLFFGSGTQLSVL.

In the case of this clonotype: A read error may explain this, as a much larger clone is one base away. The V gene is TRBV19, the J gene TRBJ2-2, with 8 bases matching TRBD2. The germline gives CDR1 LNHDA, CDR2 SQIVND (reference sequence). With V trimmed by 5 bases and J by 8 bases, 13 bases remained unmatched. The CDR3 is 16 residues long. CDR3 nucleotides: TGTGCCAGTAGTCCCTCCCGTAGCGGGAAGCCGGGGGAGCTGTTTTTT. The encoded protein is CASSPSRSGKPGELFF.

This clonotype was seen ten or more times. The CDR3 protein is CASSLGEFPNYGYTF. The CDR3 nucleotides are TGTGCCAGCAGCTTGGGCGAATTCCCTAACTATGGCTACACCTTC. The genes are TRBV7-2 and TRBJ1-2; the D is unclear. CDR1 is SGHTA and CDR2 is FQGNSA in the germline V gene. This CDR3 has 15 amino acids. With 3 bases removed from V and 0 bases from J, the gap between germline ends came to 11 bases.

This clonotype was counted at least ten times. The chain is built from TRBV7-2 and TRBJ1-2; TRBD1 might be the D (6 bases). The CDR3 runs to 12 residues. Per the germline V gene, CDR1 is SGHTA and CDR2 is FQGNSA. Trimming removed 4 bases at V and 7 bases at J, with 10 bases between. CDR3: CASSSGVVGYTF. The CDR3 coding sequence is TGTGCCAGCAGCTCAGGGGTTGTTGGCTACACCTTC.

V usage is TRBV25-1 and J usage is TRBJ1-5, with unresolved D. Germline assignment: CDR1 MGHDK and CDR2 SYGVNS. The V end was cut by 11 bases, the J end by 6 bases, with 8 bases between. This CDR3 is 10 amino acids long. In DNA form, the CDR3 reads TGTGCCGGACGGGCTCAGCCCCAGCATTTT. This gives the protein CAGRAQPQHF.

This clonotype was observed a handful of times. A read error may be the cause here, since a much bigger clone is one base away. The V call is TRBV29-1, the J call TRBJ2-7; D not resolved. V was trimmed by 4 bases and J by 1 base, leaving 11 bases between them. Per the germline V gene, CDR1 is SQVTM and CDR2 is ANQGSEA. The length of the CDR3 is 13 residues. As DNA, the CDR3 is TGCAGCGTTGGAGATACCGAGTCCTACGAGCAGTACTTC. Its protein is CSVGDTESYEQYF.

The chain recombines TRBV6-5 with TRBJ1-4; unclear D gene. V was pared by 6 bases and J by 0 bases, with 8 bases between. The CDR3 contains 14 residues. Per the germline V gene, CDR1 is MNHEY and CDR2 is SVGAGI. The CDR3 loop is CASREQSTNEKLFF. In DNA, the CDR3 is TGTGCCAGCAGGGAACAGTCAACTAATGAAAAACTGTTTTTT.

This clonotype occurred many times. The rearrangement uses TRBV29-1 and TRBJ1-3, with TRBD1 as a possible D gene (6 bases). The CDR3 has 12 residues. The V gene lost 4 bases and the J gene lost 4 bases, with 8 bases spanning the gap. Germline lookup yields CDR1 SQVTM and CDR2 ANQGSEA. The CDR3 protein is CSVGTGGNTIYF. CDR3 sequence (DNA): TGCAGCGTTGGCACAGGGGGAAACACCATATATTTT.

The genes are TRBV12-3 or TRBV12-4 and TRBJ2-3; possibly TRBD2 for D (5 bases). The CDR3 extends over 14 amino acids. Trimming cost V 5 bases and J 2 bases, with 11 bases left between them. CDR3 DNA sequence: TGTGCCAGCAGTCCATGGACTGTCACAGATACGCAGTATTTT. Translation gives CASSPWTVTDTQYF.